What follows describes a single TCR beta chain. This entry is derived from a study of control samples from healthy donors and cancer patients. Sequencing used immunoSEQ multiplex PCR; TCRdb keeps in-frame clones, though not all of them. There are some 37,000 clones in the sample; 92% occur only once, and 3.6% lies in the top ten. The CDR3 sequence is 13 residues long. J gave up 7 bases and V 6 bases, and 3 bases lay outside the gene matches. Germline lookup yields CDR1 MNHEY and CDR2 SVGAGI. Sequencing was carried out using blood. The chain employs TRBV6-5 and TRBJ1-4, with 9 bases fitting TRBD1. The source is a woman between 50 and 59 years old in good health. As DNA, the CDR3 is TGTGCCAGCAGGGGACAGGGTAGTGAAAAACTGTTTTTT. Amino acid sequence: CASRGQGSEKLFF.